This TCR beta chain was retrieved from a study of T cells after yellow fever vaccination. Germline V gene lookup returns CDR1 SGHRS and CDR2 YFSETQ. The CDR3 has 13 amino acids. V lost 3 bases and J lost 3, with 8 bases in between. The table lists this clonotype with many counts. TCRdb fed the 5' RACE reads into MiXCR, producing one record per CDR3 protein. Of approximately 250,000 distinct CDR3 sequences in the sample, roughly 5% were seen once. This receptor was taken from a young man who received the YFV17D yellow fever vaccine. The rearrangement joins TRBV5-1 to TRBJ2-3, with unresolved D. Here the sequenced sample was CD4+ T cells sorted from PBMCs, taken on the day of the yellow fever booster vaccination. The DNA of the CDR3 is TGCGCCAGCAGCTCATACTCGACAGATACGCAGTATTTT. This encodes CASSSYSTDTQYF.